This TCR beta chain was sequenced during a study of OX40 agonist ivuxolimab in advanced cancers. In the study overall: Among those treated, three patients had partial responses, one with hepatocellular carcinoma and two with cutaneous melanoma.

The CDR3 loop spans 13 amino acids. Per germline, CDR1 SGDLS and CDR2 YYNGEE. V gave up 3 bases and J gave up 9 bases, with 13 bases separating them. The method was immunoSEQ multiplex PCR; TCRdb's version includes in-frame clones alone and lacks a portion of them. The data hold some 50,000 clones, with roughly 90% observed a single time. The specimen was CD4+ or CD8+ T cells sorted from blood, collected in a trial of the OX40 agonist ivuxolimab. The source is an adult with an advanced solid tumor such as melanoma, head and neck, liver or kidney cancer. The chain couples TRBV9 to TRBJ1-5, with D hard to call. Written as DNA, the CDR3 is TGTGCCAGCAGCGGGTCGGACGGGTCGCCCCAGCATTTT. It is translated as CASSGSDGSPQHF. The whole variable domain, filled in from reference TRBV9 and TRBJ1-5, reads DSGVTQTPKHLITATGQRVTLRCSPRSGDLSVYWYQQSLDQGLQFLIQYYNGEERAKGNILERFSAQQFPDLHSELNLSSLELGDSALYFCASSGSDGSPQHFGDGTRLSIL.